This entry describes one T cell receptor (beta chain). Its antigen is still unknown. These data belong to a study of regulatory T cells in long-lasting Graves disease. Study results and caveats: The number of shared public clonotypes was higher in persistent patients (around 2,700) than new patients (over 900).

The time point is: newly diagnosed GD, antithyroid drugs for less than 3 months. The authors made the TCR library using RNA they extracted from PBMCs. The peripheral blood volume drawn was roughly 8.7 milliliters, and it was collected into EDTA tubes. This CDR3 has 15 amino acids. V was clipped by 4 bases and J by 6 bases; unmatched bases: 7. Investigators prepared the TCR beta libraries by applying iRepertoire HTBI primers and Arm-PCR of CDR3 regions. TCRdb reprocessed the multiplex PCR reads with MiXCR, giving one entry per CDR3 protein. The sample lists 400,000 to 450,000 distinct CDR3 sequences, under 15% occurring once. A further study also used this sample, focusing on T cells in Graves' hyperthyroidism and ophthalmopathy. As reported in that work: RT-PCR in the first round (using the HTBI primer set) targeted the TCR CDR3.

The clonotype was recovered from a woman in her 30s with Graves disease. The J gene is TRBJ2-1, the V gene TRBV12-3 or TRBV12-4; 9 bases align to TRBD1. The sample in question was peripheral blood mononuclear cells (PBMCs), obtained at new diagnosis, from a patient treated with antithyroid drugs. In DNA, the CDR3 is TGTGCCAGCAGTTCTCCGGGACAGGGATCCAATGAGCAGTTCTTC. It specifies CASSSPGQGSNEQFF.